The rows below give T cell receptor beta chains drawn from one sample of a study of T cells expressing NK-cell markers. Reanalyzing the 5' RACE reads, TCRdb keeps one entry per CDR3 protein, without DNA. The specimen's table records 250,000 to 300,000 distinct CDR3 sequences. Source material: blood T cells: a sorted CD56 or NKG2C T cell subset, CD4+ or CD8+ T cells, or bulk PBMC T cells (not recorded which). The receptors were gathered from a man in his late teens or twenties in good health. CDR3s include the opening cysteine and the closing phenylalanine or tryptophan.

>TRBV5-6|TRBJ1-5
CASSSTGNSNQPQHF
>TRBV5-1|TRBJ2-4
CASSLGGSGTLNIQYF
>TRBV12-3/TRBV12-4|TRBJ2-5
CASSRRGGQETQYF
>TRBV20-1|TRBJ2-1
CSARGSGSHYNEQFF
>TRBV12-3/TRBV12-4|TRBJ2-3
CASSIPGPSTDTQYF
>TRBV11-2|TRBJ2-3
CASSSTRGALNTQYF
>TRBV27|TRBJ2-4
CASRPSREGDKNIQYF
>TRBV24-1|TRBJ1-1
CATSDLLGYEAFF
>TRBV24-1|TRBJ2-3
CATSTERADTQYF
>TRBV6-2/TRBV6-3|TRBJ2-4
CASSYGKRRNIQYF
>TRBV6-2/TRBV6-3|TRBJ2-1
CASRSGGEQFF
>TRBV29-1|TRBJ2-1
CSVAGRSAYNEQFF
>TRBV10-3|TRBJ2-1
CAISERLAGGYNEQFF
>TRBV10-1|TRBJ2-2
CASSDRGQVTGELFF
>TRBV20-1|TRBJ2-1
CSARVGLSTPNEQFF
>TRBV10-3|TRBJ2-7
CAISSGGARNEQYF
>TRBV10-3|TRBJ2-1
CAISEGRNEQFF
>TRBV6-1|TRBJ2-7
CASTRPGTYEQYF
>TRBV29-1|TRBJ1-2
CSVGSGSGGYTF
>TRBV3-1|TRBJ2-1
CASSHRTERQFF
>TRBV19|TRBJ1-6
CASSTRTWNNSPLHF
>TRBV3-1|TRBJ1-6
CASSRAMGHGLHF
>TRBV12-3/TRBV12-4|TRBJ2-2
CASSLVGPPNTGELFF
>TRBV18|TRBJ1-5
CASSPQEGQPQHF
>TRBV5-5|TRBJ1-4
CASSLETGSNEKLFF
>TRBV6-1|TRBJ2-7
CASTPATGFYEQYF
>TRBV3-1|TRBJ2-5
CASSQNPGQGVETQYF
>TRBV10-3|TRBJ1-2
CAISDLGQDGYGYTF
>TRBV7-2|TRBJ2-5
CASSAQQQETQYF
>TRBV20-1|TRBJ2-1
CSARLRVGGSEQFF
>TRBV5-1|TRBJ2-2
CASSRGNTGELFF
>TRBV5-5|TRBJ2-5
CASSLRMFTVETQYF
>TRBV29-1|TRBJ2-5
CSSRRGPQETQYF
>TRBV6-6|TRBJ1-6
CASTSSWTSPLHF
>TRBV12-3/TRBV12-4|TRBJ2-1
CASSLSLNEQFF
>TRBV9|TRBJ2-7
CASSSGQTYEQYF
>TRBV6-2/TRBV6-3|TRBJ1-5
CASSQLKGQRNQPQHF
>TRBV4-3|TRBJ2-2
CASSRTVGVGGELFF
>TRBV12-3/TRBV12-4|TRBJ2-6
CASRTSGANVLTF
>TRBV7-6|TRBJ2-5
CASSLSGKAQETQYF
>TRBV10-3|TRBJ2-3
CAISARGQDLTLQHTDTQYF
>TRBV11-2|TRBJ2-1
CASSSLRTSGRFSYNEQFF
>TRBV7-2|TRBJ2-2
CASSLDRAKNTGELFF
>TRBV5-1|TRBJ1-1
CASSLRQGLNTEAFF
>TRBV12-3/TRBV12-4|TRBJ1-5
CASTKSQSGNQPQHF
>TRBV12-3/TRBV12-4|TRBJ1-6
CASSLGTRGSPLHF
>TRBV7-9|TRBJ2-5
CASSPGANGETQYF
>TRBV5-4|TRBJ2-5
CASSLANRGQETQYF
>TRBV7-6|TRBJ1-1
CASSPKPTLENTEAFF
>TRBV5-5|TRBJ2-1
CASSLPTGHNEQFF